The 12 T cell receptor beta chains below come from one sample, sequenced in a study of T cell clonotyping in hematopoietic cell transplantation. Repertoires were generated with immunoSEQ multiplex PCR, while TCRdb's copy carries only in-frame clones and drops some. The sample lists fewer than 70,000 clones, about 93% seen once, with about 1.5% in the top ten. Sequenced: peripheral blood mononuclear cells. These receptors originate from a man aged 45 to 65 in good health. Some clones in this sample may be carry-over from other donors' samples.

The V and J genes are TRBV4-2 and TRBJ2-7; a weak D match, TRBD2 (6 bases). Germline V CDR1 and CDR2: LGHNA, YNFKEQ. The CDR3 consists of 16 residues. V was clipped by 4 bases and J by 0 bases, with 16 bases between them. In DNA, the CDR3 is TGTGCCAGCAGCCGGGAGGCCGGTCTCAGCTCCTACGAGCAGTACTTC. Translated, it gives CASSREAGLSSYEQYF.

The count of this clone is one. V gene TRBV7-8 combines with J gene TRBJ1-5; D uncertain. V was clipped by 5 bases and J by 11 bases, with 13 bases between them. This CDR3 contains 12 residues. Per the germline V gene, CDR1 is SGHVS and CDR2 is FQNEAQ. CDR3 nucleotides: TGTGCCAGCAGCCCGAATGGGGAGGCCCAGCATTTT. Protein sequence: CASSPNGEAQHF.

This clone is a singleton in its sample. The V call is TRBV9, the J call TRBJ1-1, with 7 bases that match TRBD1. V lost 3 bases to trimming and J lost 2 bases; unmatched junction nucleotides: 4. Germline values: CDR1 SGDLS, CDR2 YYNGEE. The CDR3 has 14 residues. CDR3 residues: CASSATGFNTEAFF. The CDR3 coding sequence is TGTGCCAGCAGCGCGACAGGGTTCAACACTGAAGCTTTCTTT.

This clone has only one observation. One end of the junction varies from germline; a read error may be responsible. This rearrangement joins TRBV27 to TRBJ2-2, with a possible D match to TRBD2 (5 bases). In germline, CDR1 is MNHEY, CDR2 SMNVEV (reference sequence). CDR3 size: 16 residues. DNA for the CDR3: TGTGCCAGCAGTACACTTCGCGGAGCGAACACCGGGAAGCTGTTTTTT. As protein: CASSTLRGANTGKLFF.

The gene calls are TRBV6-6 and TRBJ1-2; no firm D call. V lost 7 bases and J 4 bases, leaving 13 bases between the germline ends. The germline V gene has CDR1 MNHNY and CDR2 SVGAGI (reference sequence). The CDR3 extends over 13 amino acids. CDR3 region: CASTIGGPYGYTF. Written as DNA, the CDR3 is TGTGCCAGCACTATAGGAGGTCCCTATGGCTACACCTTC.

CDR3 sequence (DNA): TGTGCCAGCAGCGCCCGAACAGGGTATCCCTATGGCTACACCTTC. Translated, it gives CASSARTGYPYGYTF. This sequence joins TRBV9 and TRBJ1-2, with D perhaps TRBD1 (6 bases). This CDR3 is 15 amino acids long. Germline assignment: CDR1 SGDLS and CDR2 YYNGEE. Trimming shortened V by 3 bases and J by 4 bases, and 16 bases separated the two germline ends.

The gene calls are TRBV2 and TRBJ2-2, with 8 bases lining up with TRBD2. Germline CDR1 and CDR2: SNHLY and FYNNEI. The CDR3 loop spans 13 amino acids. Unmatched junction bases numbered 2, after V lost 4 bases and J lost 7 bases. The CDR3 reads CASSGSGDGELFF. The CDR3 coding sequence is TGTGCCAGCAGTGGTAGCGGGGACGGGGAGCTGTTTTTT.

The chain recombines TRBV28 with TRBJ1-5, with a weak D call TRBD1 (5 bases). The V gene's germline CDR1 is MDHEN and CDR2 SYDVKM. The CDR3 has 15 residues. V dropped 3 bases and J dropped 1 base, with 10 bases sitting between them. In DNA, the CDR3 is TGTGCCAGCAGTTTCGGGGGTAGGAGCAATCAGCCCCAGCATTTT. Translating gives CASSFGGRSNQPQHF.

The table lists this clone with a count of one. This chain uses TRBV6-6 with TRBJ1-5; perhaps TRBD1 as D (6 bases). The CDR3 totals 13 residues. Germline V gene sequence: CDR1 MNHNY, CDR2 SVGAGI (reference sequence). CDR3 coding DNA: TGTGGGGCCGGGACATCGGTTATCAGTACCCAGCATTTT. As protein: CGAGTSVISTQHF.

This clone showed up just once. This sequence joins TRBV2 and TRBJ1-3, with unresolved D. CDR3 length: 16 residues. V was trimmed by 5 bases and J by 0 bases, leaving 14 bases between them. Germline V CDR1 and CDR2: SNHLY, FYNNEI. The CDR3 sequence: CASSFEDPISGNTIYF. In DNA form, the CDR3 reads TGTGCCAGCAGTTTTGAAGATCCCATCTCTGGAAACACCATATATTTT.

The rearrangement uses TRBV27 and TRBJ1-1, with D possibly TRBD1 on 6 matching bases. Germline V gene sequence: CDR1 MNHEY, CDR2 SMNVEV (reference sequence). The CDR3 loop spans 16 amino acids. Trimming removed 7 bases from V and 5 bases from J, with 23 bases in between. Here the CDR3 reads CASTTTWGGLRTEAFF. DNA of the CDR3: TGTGCCAGCACCACAACGTGGGGGGGGCTACGGACTGAAGCTTTCTTT.

This chain connects TRBV6-1 to TRBJ2-7; unclear D gene. V was cut by 8 bases and J by 2 bases, with 13 bases left in between. This CDR3 has 13 amino acids. In germline, CDR1 is MNHNS, CDR2 SASEGT. This chain's CDR3 is CASVSAFTYEQYF. In DNA, the CDR3 is TGTGCCAGCGTGTCGGCGTTTACCTACGAGCAGTACTTC.